This T cell receptor beta chain was captured by sequencing in a study of shared clonotypes between healthy human individuals. Looking at the study overall: Each donor contributed plates that comprised three CD4 naive, three CD4 memory, two CD8 naive and one CD8 memory.

Turning to this clone: No antigen is known for it.

Study-wide findings and caveats: Non-shared clonotypes showed lower generation probabilities than clonotypes common to all four donors. Relative to memory subsets, naive subsets generally showed larger estimated richness.

Per the original methods: Quality scores were absent from the junction-only immunoSEQ sequences, so filtering differed. Produced via immunoSEQ multiplex PCR; TCRdb's table is partial and in-frame only. That table is the source of V, J and clone size, and D and trimming were worked out from the DNA. This table has approximately 1.5 million clones, around 98.5% appearing once. Per germline, CDR1 SGHNT and CDR2 YENEEA. This CDR3 comprises 14 residues. The V segment lost 5 bases and the J segment 3 bases; nucleotides outside the gene matches: 4. The sample taken for sequencing was naive CD4+ T cells sorted from blood. The subset was: CD45RA+ positively selected. V usage is TRBV11-3 and J usage is TRBJ2-7, with 10 bases identical to TRBD1. The source is a man aged 30-40 years in good health. The CDR3 sequence is CASSPRTGGYEQYF. CDR3 bases: TGTGCCAGCAGCCCCCGGACAGGGGGCTACGAGCAGTACTTC.